This T cell receptor (beta chain) was sequenced during a study of cytomegalovirus exposure and HLA in healthy donors. Study conclusions and caveats: From TCR beta sequences, most subjects' HLA-A and HLA-B alleles were reportedly predicted accurately. Several of the most significant clusters appeared linked to common viral pathogens, based on a later analysis. Later work found that TCR association rates differed between HLA loci; DRB1 had the most and HLA-C the fewest. A classifier reportedly called cytomegalovirus status with high sensitivity and specificity.

With 60 Vbeta and 13 Jbeta primers, the PCR was carried out. The repertoire was sequenced with immunoSEQ multiplex PCR; TCRdb's copy has only in-frame clones and lacks some. The table records about 200,000 clones, 70% to 85% of them present only once. Germline CDR1 and CDR2: MGHDK and SYGVNS. The CDR3 has 14 residues. V lost 5 bases and J lost 0; bases outside the gene matches: 2. Concerning this clone: Its antigen is not identified.

This rearrangement joins TRBV25-1 to TRBJ1-2, with 8 bases fitting TRBD1. The clonotype was recovered from a male donor in good health and CMV-seronegative. Material: PBMCs. Here the CDR3 reads CASSQGQANYGYTF. The CDR3 region has the DNA TGTGCCAGCAGTCAGGGACAGGCTAACTATGGCTACACCTTC.